There are many counts of the clone carrying this T cell receptor beta chain. No antigen is known for it. These data originate in a study of T-cell reconstitution after alpha-beta-depleted transplantation in children. Study outcomes and limitations: Reports say that about two months after transplant, the alpha-beta T cells came out of several hundred graft clones that had expanded. T-cell numbers and diversity one year post-transplant derived largely from freshly generated T cells. Some patients' high day-60 TCRbeta diversity was attributed to recipient cells surviving conditioning.

The CDR3 totals 13 residues. Germline lookup yields CDR1 DFQATT and CDR2 SNEGSKA (reference sequence). Trimming cost V 3 bases and J 3 bases, with 9 bases left between them. Unique molecular identifiers featured in how the TCRbeta library was prepared. TCRdb re-called the PCR reads with MiXCR, one entry per CDR3 protein. The sample gives 600,000 to 800,000 distinct CDR3 sequences, around 13% of which show up once; 0.75% to 0.85% is in the top ten. The sequencing here drew on PBMCs, taken before TCRalphabeta/CD19-depleted stem cell transplant. The V gene is TRBV20-1, the J gene TRBJ1-5; D is uncertain. This TCR came from a girl aged 2 to 10 with congenital amegakaryocytic thrombocytopenia, due to receive a stem cell transplant. The CDR3 DNA reads as TGCAGTGCTAGGTGGGGTGACAATCAGCCCCAGCATTTT. This sequence encodes CSARWGDNQPQHF.